Listed below are T cell receptor beta chains from one sample, sequenced in a study of cytomegalovirus exposure and HLA in healthy donors. Using immunoSEQ multiplex PCR, the repertoire was profiled, and TCRdb retains in-frame clones only, with some absent. The data contain tens of thousands of clones, about 74% of them singletons. Sequenced input: PBMCs. Source of these receptors: a man aged 25 to 45 in good health and CMV-seronegative. Each CDR3 is given with its conserved first and last residue. The order of the fields is CDR3 DNA, CDR3 protein, J gene, clone size, D gene, V gene. The D gene is left open where the match is weak. The size entry is marked missing in some rows and otherwise reads once, few, many or a size class.

cdr3_nt: TGCGCCAGCAGCTTGAACGGCTACAATGAGCAGTTCTTC; cdr3_aa: CASSLNGYNEQFF; j_call: TRBJ2-1; clone_size: NA; d_call: NA; v_call: TRBV5-1
cdr3_nt: TGTGCCAGCAGGCGGATTGAAGCTTTCTTT; cdr3_aa: CASRRIEAFF; j_call: TRBJ1-1; clone_size: NA; d_call: NA; v_call: TRBV28
cdr3_nt: TGTGCCTGGAGTGTGAAAGTCCAGGGAAGTGAAAAACTGTTTTTT; cdr3_aa: CAWSVKVQGSEKLFF; j_call: TRBJ1-4; clone_size: NA; d_call: NA; v_call: TRBV30
cdr3_nt: TGTGCCAGTAGTGCCGGACAGGCTTACGAGCAGTACTTC; cdr3_aa: CASSAGQAYEQYF; j_call: TRBJ2-7; clone_size: NA; d_call: TRBD1; v_call: TRBV19
cdr3_nt: TGTGCCAGCAGCTTGGATGGCAGGGGGCTTACAGATACGCAGTATTTT; cdr3_aa: CASSLDGRGLTDTQYF; j_call: TRBJ2-3; clone_size: NA; d_call: TRBD1; v_call: TRBV5-6
cdr3_nt: TGCGCCAGCAGTGAGACTGCAGGGTACGGCTACACCTTC; cdr3_aa: CASSETAGYGYTF; j_call: TRBJ1-2; clone_size: NA; d_call: NA; v_call: TRBV10-2
cdr3_nt: TGCGCCAGCAGCCAAGAATCGGCTAGCGCCCTATACGAGCAGTACTTC; cdr3_aa: CASSQESASALYEQYF; j_call: TRBJ2-7; clone_size: NA; d_call: NA; v_call: TRBV4-1
cdr3_nt: TGTGCCAGCAGCTATGGGACAGCACAAGAGACCCAGTACTTC; cdr3_aa: CASSYGTAQETQYF; j_call: TRBJ2-5; clone_size: NA; d_call: TRBD1; v_call: TRBV6-5
cdr3_nt: TGTGCCAGCAGTGTTAGAAGCGGCTACAACAATGAGCAGTTCTTC; cdr3_aa: CASSVRSGYNNEQFF; j_call: TRBJ2-1; clone_size: NA; d_call: NA; v_call: TRBV2
cdr3_nt: TGCGCCAGCAGCTTATGGACAGGCTCGGGGTACGAGCAGTACTTC; cdr3_aa: CASSLWTGSGYEQYF; j_call: TRBJ2-7; clone_size: NA; d_call: TRBD1; v_call: TRBV5-1
cdr3_nt: TGTGCCAGCTCACCAGGACAGGGATCCTCTGGAAACACCATATATTTT; cdr3_aa: CASSPGQGSSGNTIYF; j_call: TRBJ1-3; clone_size: NA; d_call: TRBD1; v_call: TRBV18
cdr3_nt: TGTGCCAGCAGCTTATTTAGGCTAGCGGGAGAGTGGAAGACCCAGTACTTC; cdr3_aa: CASSLFRLAGEWKTQYF; j_call: TRBJ2-5; clone_size: NA; d_call: TRBD2; v_call: TRBV5-6
cdr3_nt: TGTGCCAGCTTCCCGCTCTCAGGGGGAAACACTGAAGCTTTCTTT; cdr3_aa: CASFPLSGGNTEAFF; j_call: TRBJ1-1; clone_size: NA; d_call: TRBD1; v_call: TRBV18
cdr3_nt: TGTGCCAGCAGCGTAGGGTCGGGAGCTAACTATGGCTACACCTTC; cdr3_aa: CASSVGSGANYGYTF; j_call: TRBJ1-2; clone_size: NA; d_call: NA; v_call: TRBV9
cdr3_nt: TGTGCCAGCAGCTTAAACAGGGGATATTCACCCCTCCACTTT; cdr3_aa: CASSLNRGYSPLHF; j_call: TRBJ1-6; clone_size: NA; d_call: TRBD1; v_call: TRBV11-2
cdr3_nt: TGTGCCAGCAGTTTATCGGGGGCTAATAATTCACCCCTCCACTTT; cdr3_aa: CASSLSGANNSPLHF; j_call: TRBJ1-6; clone_size: once; d_call: NA; v_call: TRBV27
cdr3_nt: TGTGCCAGCTCACTTGAAACAGGGTTAAATGAAAAACTGTTTTTT; cdr3_aa: CASSLETGLNEKLFF; j_call: TRBJ1-4; clone_size: NA; d_call: NA; v_call: TRBV18
cdr3_nt: TGTGCCAGTCAGGACAGCTATAACACTGAAGCTTTCTTT; cdr3_aa: CASQDSYNTEAFF; j_call: TRBJ1-1; clone_size: NA; d_call: NA; v_call: TRBV7-9
cdr3_nt: TGTGCCAGCAGCTGGAGACAGGGGATAGGAATTTCACCCCTCCACTTT; cdr3_aa: CASSWRQGIGISPLHF; j_call: TRBJ1-6; clone_size: NA; d_call: TRBD1; v_call: TRBV7-2
cdr3_nt: TGTGCCAGTAGTAGGGACAGGGACACTGAAGCTTTCTTT; cdr3_aa: CASSRDRDTEAFF; j_call: TRBJ1-1; clone_size: once; d_call: TRBD1; v_call: TRBV19
cdr3_nt: TGTGCCAGCAGTTTCACAGCGGGAGGGCCAGATACGCAGTATTTT; cdr3_aa: CASSFTAGGPDTQYF; j_call: TRBJ2-3; clone_size: NA; d_call: TRBD2; v_call: TRBV28
cdr3_nt: TGCGCCAGCAGCACAGGTGGCGGCTCCTACAATGAGCAGTTCTTC; cdr3_aa: CASSTGGGSYNEQFF; j_call: TRBJ2-1; clone_size: NA; d_call: NA; v_call: TRBV10-1
cdr3_nt: TGCGCCAGCAGCTCCGGGAACAACGAGCAGTACTTC; cdr3_aa: CASSSGNNEQYF; j_call: TRBJ2-7; clone_size: NA; d_call: NA; v_call: TRBV5-1
cdr3_nt: TGTGCCAGTTCGAATGAGGCGGGGACCCCTCAGCCCCAGCATTTT; cdr3_aa: CASSNEAGTPQPQHF; j_call: TRBJ1-5; clone_size: NA; d_call: NA; v_call: TRBV19
cdr3_nt: TGTGCCAGCAGTTCACAGGGGAATCGCTATGGCTACACCTTC; cdr3_aa: CASSSQGNRYGYTF; j_call: TRBJ1-2; clone_size: NA; d_call: TRBD1; v_call: TRBV2
cdr3_nt: TGTGCCAGCAGCCGTCACGGGGGGAACACTGAAGCTTTCTTT; cdr3_aa: CASSRHGGNTEAFF; j_call: TRBJ1-1; clone_size: NA; d_call: NA; v_call: TRBV21-1
cdr3_nt: TGTGCCAGCAGCTTAGGGACAGGAACAAGCTCCTACAATGAGCAGTTCTTC; cdr3_aa: CASSLGTGTSSYNEQFF; j_call: TRBJ2-1; clone_size: NA; d_call: TRBD1; v_call: TRBV11-3
cdr3_nt: TGTGCCAGCAGCCGTCGAGGTAGCGGGGACAATGAGCAGTTCTTC; cdr3_aa: CASSRRGSGDNEQFF; j_call: TRBJ2-1; clone_size: NA; d_call: TRBD2; v_call: TRBV7-9
cdr3_nt: TGTGCCAGCAGCTTCCTAGCGGGGGGGCCAGGAGAGACCCAGTACTTC; cdr3_aa: CASSFLAGGPGETQYF; j_call: TRBJ2-5; clone_size: NA; d_call: TRBD2; v_call: TRBV11-2
cdr3_nt: TGTGCCAGTAGTATCGGCCTAGCGGGAGGAAGCTCCTACAATGAGCAGTTCTTC; cdr3_aa: CASSIGLAGGSSYNEQFF; j_call: TRBJ2-1; clone_size: NA; d_call: TRBD2; v_call: TRBV19
cdr3_nt: TGTGCCAGCAGCTTTAGCGGGAGTGGAGATACGCAGTATTTT; cdr3_aa: CASSFSGSGDTQYF; j_call: TRBJ2-3; clone_size: NA; d_call: TRBD2; v_call: TRBV6-5
cdr3_nt: TGTGCCAGCAGGCTAGCGACACCCTACGAGCAGTACTTC; cdr3_aa: CASRLATPYEQYF; j_call: TRBJ2-7; clone_size: NA; d_call: NA; v_call: TRBV7-2
cdr3_nt: TGCGCCAGCAGCCAAGGCCGGGGACAGGGTACCGGGGAGCTGTTTTTT; cdr3_aa: CASSQGRGQGTGELFF; j_call: TRBJ2-2; clone_size: NA; d_call: TRBD1; v_call: TRBV4-1
cdr3_nt: TGTGCCAGCAGCTTGGCGGGTAGATTATTGGACATTCAGTACTTC; cdr3_aa: CASSLAGRLLDIQYF; j_call: TRBJ2-4; clone_size: NA; d_call: NA; v_call: TRBV5-5
cdr3_nt: TGTGCCAGTTTCGGGACACACGGTCCCTACAATCAGCCCCAGCATTTT; cdr3_aa: CASFGTHGPYNQPQHF; j_call: TRBJ1-5; clone_size: NA; d_call: NA; v_call: TRBV19
cdr3_nt: TGTGCCATCAGTGATGTAGGGGACAGGGGCGGGGAGCAGTACTTC; cdr3_aa: CAISDVGDRGGEQYF; j_call: TRBJ2-7; clone_size: once; d_call: TRBD1; v_call: TRBV10-3